A single sample gave rise to the 18 T cell receptor beta chains below, sequenced in a study of blood T cell repertoires in COVID-19. Profiling relied on immunoSEQ multiplex PCR, and the TCRdb table lists in-frame clones only, not all of them. The repertoire holds under 250,000 clones, with about four fifths as singletons. Sequencing was carried out using PBMCs or T cells enriched from blood (not recorded which). These receptors all stem from a woman aged 50 to 60 who had been exposed to COVID-19.

The chain links TRBV3-1 (or the pseudogene TRBV3-2) to TRBJ2-3; the match to TRBD1 covers 9 bases. Per germline, CDR1 LGHDT and CDR2 YNNKEL (reference sequence). After removal of 3 bases from V and 11 bases from J, the junction contained 12 bases not matched to a gene. There are 15 residues in the CDR3. CDR3 amino acids: CASSQDRGPQSGQYF. Here the CDR3 DNA reads TGTGCCAGCAGCCAGGACAGGGGCCCCCAGAGTGGGCAGTATTTT.

The chain joins TRBV4-2 to TRBJ2-7; D might be TRBD1 (6 bases). This CDR3 comprises 15 residues. CDR1 and CDR2 from the germline V gene are LGHNA and YNFKEQ. The germline V and J ends were trimmed by 4 bases and 1 base, with 14 bases remaining between them. DNA of the CDR3: TGTGCCAGCAGCCCATACAGGGAAGAGTCCTACGAGCAGTACTTC. It is translated as CASSPYREESYEQYF.

This clone was recorded a few times. The rearrangement uses TRBV18 and TRBJ2-4, with D possibly being TRBD2 (5 bases). CDR3 size: 16 residues. CDR1 is KGHSH, CDR2 LQKENI, per germline. The V and J ends lost 3 bases and 8 bases respectively, with 20 bases between them. DNA of the CDR3: TGTGCCAGCTCACCTAGATTAGCCGGGGATGGAGACATTCAGTACTTC. Protein: CASSPRLAGDGDIQYF.

This clone came up many times. For the CDR3, the DNA is TGTGCCAGCAGCCTTCCACGTACTAGTCTGTCCTACGAGCAGTACTTC. It codes for CASSLPRTSLSYEQYF. The chain is built from TRBV13 and TRBJ2-7; D is perhaps TRBD2 (5 bases). Germline CDR1 reads PRHDT; CDR2 reads FYEKMQ (reference sequence). The V end lost 5 bases, the J end lost 1 base, and 18 bases lay between the germline ends. There are 16 residues in the CDR3.

This clone was seen just once. This rearrangement joins TRBV19 to TRBJ2-2; 8 bases align to TRBD1. The ends lost 5 bases at V and 5 bases at J; junction bases unmatched: 10. Germline loops: CDR1 LNHDA, CDR2 SQIVND (reference sequence). This CDR3 has 16 amino acids. Here the CDR3 reads CASSPTGGARTGELFF. DNA for the CDR3: TGTGCCAGTAGTCCCACAGGGGGAGCGAGGACCGGGGAGCTGTTTTTT.

J is TRBJ1-2 and V is TRBV15, with 8 bases fitting TRBD1. Per the germline V gene, CDR1 is LNHNV and CDR2 is YYDKDF (reference sequence). The CDR3 runs 14 residues. V was pared by 4 bases and J by 6 bases, with 7 bases of the junction left unmatched. The DNA of the CDR3 is TGTGCCACCAGCATCCCGGACAGGGACAATGGCTACACCTTC. This translates into CATSIPDRDNGYTF.

V is TRBV28 and J is TRBJ1-5, with D possibly TRBD1 on 6 matching bases. This CDR3 comprises 15 residues. Germline lookup yields CDR1 MDHEN and CDR2 SYDVKM. The V end lost 5 bases, the J end lost 6 bases, and 17 bases lay between the germline ends. CDR3 DNA sequence: TGTGCCAGCAGTACGACGGACAGTCCCGCTCAGCCCCAGCATTTT. Its translation is CASSTTDSPAQPQHF. The full variable domain, completed using reference TRBV28 and TRBJ1-5, is DVKVTQSSRYLVKRTGEKVFLECVQDMDHENMFWYRQDPGLGLRLIYFSYDVKMKEKGDIPEGYSVSREKKERFSLILESASTNQTSMYLCASSTTDSPAQPQHFGDGTRLSIL.

The chain joins TRBV14 to TRBJ2-2, with D possibly matching TRBD2 (5 bases). CDR1 SGHDN and CDR2 FVKESK come from the germline V gene. CDR3 length: 14 residues. Trimming left V 0 bases short and J 4 bases short, with 6 bases between. The CDR3, as DNA: TGTGCCAGCAGCCAAGACCGGGGCACCGGGGAGCTGTTTTTT. Translated, it gives CASSQDRGTGELFF. The full variable domain, in which reference TRBV14 and TRBJ2-2 provide the parts outside the CDR3, is EAGVTQFPSHSVIEKGQTVTLRCDPISGHDNLYWYRRVMGKEIKFLLHFVKESKQDESGMPNNRFLAERTGGTYSTLKVQPAELEDSGVYFCASSQDRGTGELFFGEGSRLTVL.

V is TRBV16 and J is TRBJ1-3, with D perhaps matching TRBD1 (5 bases). Looked up from germline, CDR1 is KGHSY and CDR2 is FQNENV. The CDR3 spans 17 residues. Trimming shortened V by 4 bases and J by 0 bases, and 16 bases separated the two germline ends. The CDR3 DNA sequence: TGTGCCAGCAGCCCACGAAAGGGGATATTCTCTGGAAACACCATATATTTT. This encodes CASSPRKGIFSGNTIYF.

The chain has TRBV11-2 and TRBJ2-5, with 14 nucleotides matching TRBD2. Germline CDR1 SGHAT, CDR2 FQNNGV. Trimming at V came to 4 bases and at J to 2 bases, leaving 6 bases not matched to a gene. This CDR3 has 17 amino acids. In nucleotides, the CDR3 is TGTGCCAGCAGCTCTGGGACTAGCGGGGGCACGCAAGAGACCCAGTACTTC. The encoded protein is CASSSGTSGGTQETQYF.

The V call is TRBV7-8, the J call TRBJ1-2; no definite D call. V lost 6 bases to trimming and J lost 14 bases, with 19 bases between them. Per the germline V gene, CDR1 is SGHVS and CDR2 is FQNEAQ. The CDR3 is made up of 12 amino acids. CDR3 in amino acids: CASSPVASRLTF. CDR3 bases: TGTGCCAGCAGTCCCGTAGCTTCCCGGCTAACCTTC.

This clone was counted at least ten times. The CDR3 DNA reads as TGTGCCACCAGTGATGCCTCCAGGGTACAAGAGACCCAGTACTTC. Residues: CATSDASRVQETQYF. V usage is TRBV24-1 and J usage is TRBJ2-5, with D perhaps matching TRBD1 (5 bases). Germline lookup yields CDR1 KGHDR and CDR2 SFDVKD. The CDR3 is 15 residues long. V was clipped by 3 bases and J by 2 bases, with 12 bases between them.

Regarding this clone: A much larger clone lies a single base off, so this may be a read error. The chain links TRBV5-1 to TRBJ1-2; 7 bases map to TRBD1. V trimming: 4 bases; J trimming: 3 bases; junction bases outside the gene matches: 3. Germline CDR1 and CDR2: SGHRS and YFSETQ. CDR3 length equals 13 residues. CDR3 protein: CASSLTGYYGYTF. CDR3 bases: TGCGCCAGCAGCCTGACAGGGTACTATGGCTACACCTTC.

The chain employs TRBV4-3 and TRBJ2-7, with 7 nucleotides matching TRBD1. J was trimmed by 1 base and V by 4 bases; bases with no gene match: 4. This CDR3 spans 14 amino acids. CDR1 is LGHNA and CDR2 is YSLEER in the germline V gene. CDR3 in DNA: TGCGCCAGCAGCCTCCGGACAGGTTCCTACGAGCAGTACTTC. The encoded protein is CASSLRTGSYEQYF.

The chain links TRBV4-2 to TRBJ2-3; D is ambiguous. The V end was cut by 0 bases, the J end by 5 bases, with 6 bases between. CDR1 and CDR2 (germline): LGHNA, YNFKEQ. The CDR3 spans 13 residues. CDR3 nucleotides: TGTGCCAGCAGCCAAGATCGGGTAGATACGCAGTATTTT. It codes for CASSQDRVDTQYF.

The genes are TRBV6-4 and TRBJ2-1, with 8 positions matching TRBD2. The germline V gene encodes CDR1 MRHNA and CDR2 SNTAGT. J lost 9 bases, V lost 3 bases, and 10 bases had no gene match. The CDR3 consists of 15 residues. The CDR3 bases are TGTGCCAGCAGTGAAGGTAGCGGGGATGAGGGTGAGCAGTTCTTC. This codes for CASSEGSGDEGEQFF.

This clone was seen a few times. The DNA of the CDR3 is TGTGCCAGCAGCCAGGGACAGGGAAAGAATGGCTACACCTTC. This encodes CASSQGQGKNGYTF. The chain joins TRBV3-1 (or the pseudogene TRBV3-2) to TRBJ1-2; 9 bases fit TRBD1. The germline CDR1 and CDR2 sequences are LGHDT and YNNKEL (reference sequence). V trimming: 3 bases; J trimming: 6 bases; junction bases outside the gene matches: 5. This CDR3 contains 14 residues.

This chain uses TRBV18 with TRBJ2-3; 14 bases agree with TRBD2. The CDR3 has 19 residues. The trim removed 0 bases at V and 1 base at J, leaving 6 bases unmatched. The germline V gene has CDR1 KGHSH and CDR2 LQKENI. CDR3 amino acids: CASSPPGLAGAPRTDTQYF. The CDR3 DNA follows: TGTGCCAGCTCACCACCGGGACTAGCGGGGGCCCCACGCACAGATACGCAGTATTTT.